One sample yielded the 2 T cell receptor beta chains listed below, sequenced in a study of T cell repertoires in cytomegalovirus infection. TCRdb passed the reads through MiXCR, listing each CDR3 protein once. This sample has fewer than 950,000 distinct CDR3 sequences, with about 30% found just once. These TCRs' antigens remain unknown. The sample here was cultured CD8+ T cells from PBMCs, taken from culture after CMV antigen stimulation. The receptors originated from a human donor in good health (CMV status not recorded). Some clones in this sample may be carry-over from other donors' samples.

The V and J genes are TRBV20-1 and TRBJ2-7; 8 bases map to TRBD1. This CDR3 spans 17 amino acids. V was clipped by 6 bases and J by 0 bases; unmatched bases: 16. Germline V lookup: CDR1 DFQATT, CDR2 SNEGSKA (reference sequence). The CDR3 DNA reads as TGCAGTGCAGTCGACAGGGGTCTCACATATTACTCCTACGAGCAGTACGTC. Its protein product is CSAVDRGLTYYSYEQYV.

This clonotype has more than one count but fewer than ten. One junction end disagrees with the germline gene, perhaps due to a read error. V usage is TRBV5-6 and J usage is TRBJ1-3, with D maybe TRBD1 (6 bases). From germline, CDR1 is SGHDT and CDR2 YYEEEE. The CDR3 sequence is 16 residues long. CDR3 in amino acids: CASSDAGGYSGNTIYF. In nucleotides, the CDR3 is TGTGCCAGCAGCGATGCCGGGGGCTACTCTGGGAACACCATATATTTT.